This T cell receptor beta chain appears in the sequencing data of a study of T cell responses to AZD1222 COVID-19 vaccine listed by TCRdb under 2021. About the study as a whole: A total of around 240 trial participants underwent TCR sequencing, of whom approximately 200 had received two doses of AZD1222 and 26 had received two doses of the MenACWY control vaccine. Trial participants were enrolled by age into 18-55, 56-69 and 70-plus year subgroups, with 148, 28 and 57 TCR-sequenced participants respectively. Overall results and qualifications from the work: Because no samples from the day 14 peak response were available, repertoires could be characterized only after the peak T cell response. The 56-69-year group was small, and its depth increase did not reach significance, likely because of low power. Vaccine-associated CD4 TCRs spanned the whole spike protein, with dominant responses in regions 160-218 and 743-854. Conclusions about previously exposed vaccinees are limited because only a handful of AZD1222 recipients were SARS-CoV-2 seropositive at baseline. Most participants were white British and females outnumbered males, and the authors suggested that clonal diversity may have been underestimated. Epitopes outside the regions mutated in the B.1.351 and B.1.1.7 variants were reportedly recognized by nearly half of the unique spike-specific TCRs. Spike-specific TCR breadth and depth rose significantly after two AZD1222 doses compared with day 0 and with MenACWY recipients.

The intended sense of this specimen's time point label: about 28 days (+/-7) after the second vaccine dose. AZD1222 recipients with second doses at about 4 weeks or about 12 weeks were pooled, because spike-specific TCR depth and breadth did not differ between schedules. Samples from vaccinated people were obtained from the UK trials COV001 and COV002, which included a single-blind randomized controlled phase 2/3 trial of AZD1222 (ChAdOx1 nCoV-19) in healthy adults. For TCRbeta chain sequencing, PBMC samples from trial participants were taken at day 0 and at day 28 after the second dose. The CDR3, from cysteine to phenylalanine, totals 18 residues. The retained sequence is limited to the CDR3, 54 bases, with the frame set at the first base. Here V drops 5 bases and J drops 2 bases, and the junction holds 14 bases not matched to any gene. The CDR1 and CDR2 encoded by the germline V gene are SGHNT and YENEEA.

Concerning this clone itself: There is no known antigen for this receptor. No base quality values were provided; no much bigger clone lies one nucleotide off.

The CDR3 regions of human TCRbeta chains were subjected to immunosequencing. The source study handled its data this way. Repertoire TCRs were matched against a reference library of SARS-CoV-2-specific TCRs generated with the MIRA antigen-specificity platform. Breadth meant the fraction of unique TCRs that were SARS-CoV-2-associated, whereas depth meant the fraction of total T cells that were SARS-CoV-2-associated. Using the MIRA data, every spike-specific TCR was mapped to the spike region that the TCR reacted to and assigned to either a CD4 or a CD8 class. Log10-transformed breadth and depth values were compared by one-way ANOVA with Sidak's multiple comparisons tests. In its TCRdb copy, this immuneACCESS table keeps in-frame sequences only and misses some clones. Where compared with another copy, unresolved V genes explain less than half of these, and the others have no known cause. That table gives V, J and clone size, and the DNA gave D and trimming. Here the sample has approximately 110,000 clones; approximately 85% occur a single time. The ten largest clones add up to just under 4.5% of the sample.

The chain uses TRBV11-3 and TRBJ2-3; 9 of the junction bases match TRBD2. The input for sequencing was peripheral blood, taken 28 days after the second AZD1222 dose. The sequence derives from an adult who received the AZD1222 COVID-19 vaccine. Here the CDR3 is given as CASSPRLSGGFPTDTQYF. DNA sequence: TGTGCCAGCAGCCCCCGACTAAGCGGGGGGTTTCCCACAGATACGCAGTATTTT.